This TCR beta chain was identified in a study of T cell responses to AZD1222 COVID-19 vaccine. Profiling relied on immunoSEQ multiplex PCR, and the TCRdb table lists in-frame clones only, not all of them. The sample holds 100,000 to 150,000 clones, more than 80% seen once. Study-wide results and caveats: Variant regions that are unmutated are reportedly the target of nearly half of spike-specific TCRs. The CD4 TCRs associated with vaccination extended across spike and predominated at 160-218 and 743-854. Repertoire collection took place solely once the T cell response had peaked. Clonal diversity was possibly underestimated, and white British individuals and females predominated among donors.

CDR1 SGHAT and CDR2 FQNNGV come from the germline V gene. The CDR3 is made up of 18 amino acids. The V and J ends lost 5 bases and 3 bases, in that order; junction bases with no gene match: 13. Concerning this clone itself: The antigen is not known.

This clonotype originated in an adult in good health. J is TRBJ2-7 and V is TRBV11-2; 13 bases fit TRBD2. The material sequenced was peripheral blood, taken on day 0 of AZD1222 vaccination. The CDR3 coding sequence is TGTGCCAGCAGCCCCGCGGCAGCGTGGACTAGCGGGAGCTACGAGCAGTACTTC. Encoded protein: CASSPAAAWTSGSYEQYF.